The entry below describes one T cell receptor (beta chain). Its target is unknown. Mismatch with germline at one junction end may stem from a read error. This entry belongs to a study of shared clonotypes between healthy human individuals. Across the study: Three men and a couple of women, aged 18 to 49, were donors.

The germline gives CDR1 MNHNS, CDR2 SASEGT. The CDR3 extends over 17 amino acids. Overall study results and limits: It was observed that around 5% of naive CD4 clonotypes were shared across several donors. Memory subsets had estimated richness that was generally smaller than that of naive subsets.

Authors' methods: ImmunoSEQ junction-only sequences lacked quality scores, so their filtering differed. TCRdb keeps only in-frame clones here, not all; method: immunoSEQ multiplex PCR. Clone size and V and J calls were adopted from that table, with D and trimming inferred from the DNA. The sample lists roughly 2 million clones, 85% to 95% occurring once. Cells designated naive CD8 were CD45RO-negative and were positively selected for CCR7, with terminally differentiated effector memory CD45RA+ cells excluded. This receptor was taken from a man between 18 and 35 years old in good health. The chain has TRBV6-1 and TRBJ1-6; no reliable D call. Sequencing was carried out using naive CD8+ T cells sorted from blood. The chain's CDR3 is CASSEVANTLYNSALHF. DNA of the CDR3: TGTGCCAGCAGTGAAGTGGCAAATACCCTCTATAATTCAGCCCTCCACTTT.